These T cell receptor beta chains were read from a single sample in a study of blood T cells in healthy people across ages. TCRdb itself ran the 5' RACE reads through MiXCR, one entry per CDR3 protein. Among about 720,000 distinct CDR3 sequences listed, around 25% were seen once. These data were also filed under a second study, of T cells of mothers and their children.

What was sequenced was blood. These receptors came from a boy between 10 and 17 years old in good health. Both conserved end residues are part of each CDR3. The order of the fields is V gene, CDR3 length, clone size, D gene, J gene, CDR3 protein, CDR3 DNA. D genes are given only for firm matches. Clone size appears in some rows only: once, few, many, or a class for an expanded clone.

V gene: TRBV28
CDR3 length: 17
clone size: few
D gene: -
J gene: TRBJ2-1
CDR3 protein: CASIGWLAWFPYNEQFF
CDR3 DNA: TGTGCCAGCATCGGTTGGCTAGCATGGTTCCCATACAATGAGCAGTTCTTC

V gene: TRBV20-1
CDR3 length: 15
clone size: -
D gene: -
J gene: TRBJ2-1
CDR3 protein: CSAPTGGGSIDEQFF
CDR3 DNA: TGCAGTGCCCCTACCGGTGGGGGGAGTATCGATGAGCAGTTCTTC

V gene: TRBV7-8
CDR3 length: 15
clone size: -
D gene: -
J gene: TRBJ1-2
CDR3 protein: CASSLGPQGGYGYTF
CDR3 DNA: TGTGCCAGCAGCTTAGGCCCCCAGGGAGGCTATGGCTACACCTTC

V gene: TRBV12-3/TRBV12-4
CDR3 length: 14
clone size: -
D gene: -
J gene: TRBJ1-1
CDR3 protein: CASSLTTVATEAFF
CDR3 DNA: TGTGCCAGCAGTTTAACGACAGTGGCCACTGAAGCTTTCTTT

V gene: TRBV7-2
CDR3 length: 14
clone size: few
D gene: -
J gene: TRBJ2-2
CDR3 protein: CASRTLMGTGELFF
CDR3 DNA: TGTGCCAGCAGAACCCTCATGGGCACCGGGGAGCTGTTTTTT

V gene: TRBV29-1
CDR3 length: 14
clone size: -
D gene: TRBD1
J gene: TRBJ1-4
CDR3 protein: CSAKGAATNEKLFF
CDR3 DNA: TGCAGCGCAAAGGGGGCCGCAACTAATGAAAAACTGTTTTTT

V gene: TRBV3-1
CDR3 length: 15
clone size: few
D gene: -
J gene: TRBJ1-3
CDR3 protein: CASSQDMSDGNTIYF
CDR3 DNA: TGTGCCAGCAGCCAAGATATGTCAGATGGAAACACCATATATTTT

V gene: TRBV28
CDR3 length: 16
clone size: few
D gene: TRBD2
J gene: TRBJ2-1
CDR3 protein: CASSLHSGRGKNEQFF
CDR3 DNA: TGTGCCAGCAGTTTACATAGCGGGAGGGGAAAGAATGAGCAGTTCTTC

V gene: TRBV20-1
CDR3 length: 15
clone size: -
D gene: TRBD2
J gene: TRBJ2-1
CDR3 protein: CSARDLAGGPDEQFF
CDR3 DNA: TGCAGTGCTAGAGATCTCGCGGGAGGGCCGGATGAGCAGTTCTTC

V gene: TRBV28
CDR3 length: 18
clone size: few
D gene: TRBD1
J gene: TRBJ2-2
CDR3 protein: CASSLEAGQGAPTGELFF
CDR3 DNA: TGTGCCAGCAGTCTAGAAGCGGGACAGGGGGCCCCCACCGGGGAGCTGTTTTTT

V gene: TRBV20-1
CDR3 length: 13
clone size: few
D gene: TRBD1
J gene: TRBJ2-7
CDR3 protein: CSAPGQGQVTAYF
CDR3 DNA: TGCAGTGCGCCGGGACAGGGCCAGGTCACCGCCTACTTC

V gene: TRBV19
CDR3 length: 15
clone size: few
D gene: -
J gene: TRBJ2-7
CDR3 protein: CASSISSLPTYEQYF
CDR3 DNA: TGTGCCAGTAGTATAAGTAGTCTACCTACCTACGAGCAGTACTTC

V gene: TRBV7-9
CDR3 length: 14
clone size: once
D gene: -
J gene: TRBJ2-1
CDR3 protein: CASSLGFSPPEQFF
CDR3 DNA: TGTGCCAGCAGCTTAGGTTTTAGCCCTCCCGAGCAGTTCTTC

V gene: TRBV28
CDR3 length: 17
clone size: few
D gene: TRBD2
J gene: TRBJ2-7
CDR3 protein: CASSSTSGRPPPYEQYF
CDR3 DNA: TGTGCCAGCAGTTCGACTAGCGGCAGGCCCCCTCCCTACGAGCAGTACTTC

V gene: TRBV2
CDR3 length: 14
clone size: few
D gene: -
J gene: TRBJ2-5
CDR3 protein: CASSEGNLQETQYF
CDR3 DNA: TGTGCCAGCAGTGAAGGAAACTTACAAGAGACCCAGTACTTC

V gene: TRBV5-6
CDR3 length: 16
clone size: few
D gene: TRBD1
J gene: TRBJ1-2
CDR3 protein: CASSAPGTGKGYGYTF
CDR3 DNA: TGTGCCAGCAGCGCGCCCGGGACAGGGAAGGGTTATGGCTACACCTTC

V gene: TRBV29-1
CDR3 length: 17
clone size: many
D gene: -
J gene: TRBJ2-6
CDR3 protein: CSALQVAGAKGANVLTF
CDR3 DNA: TGCAGCGCCCTCCAGGTTGCAGGGGCTAAGGGGGCCAACGTCCTGACTTTC

V gene: TRBV7-2
CDR3 length: 14
clone size: many
D gene: TRBD2
J gene: TRBJ2-3
CDR3 protein: CASSSGGYLNTQYF
CDR3 DNA: TGTGCCAGCAGCTCGGGGGGGTATTTGAATACGCAGTATTTT

V gene: TRBV7-9
CDR3 length: 15
clone size: few
D gene: -
J gene: TRBJ2-4
CDR3 protein: CASSPRDGSKNIQYF
CDR3 DNA: TGTGCCAGCAGCCCCCGGGACGGATCCAAAAACATTCAGTACTTC

V gene: TRBV5-1
CDR3 length: 15
clone size: few
D gene: -
J gene: TRBJ2-4
CDR3 protein: CASSLVADTKNIQYF
CDR3 DNA: TGCGCCAGCAGCTTGGTTGCGGACACCAAAAACATTCAGTACTTC

V gene: TRBV7-9
CDR3 length: 13
clone size: -
D gene: -
J gene: TRBJ2-5
CDR3 protein: CASSQAGAATQYF
CDR3 DNA: TGTGCCAGCAGCCAGGCCGGGGCGGCGACCCAGTACTTC

V gene: TRBV15
CDR3 length: 13
clone size: few
D gene: -
J gene: TRBJ2-5
CDR3 protein: CATSSGVQETQYF
CDR3 DNA: TGTGCCACCAGCAGTGGGGTTCAAGAGACCCAGTACTTC

V gene: TRBV28
CDR3 length: 10
clone size: few
D gene: -
J gene: TRBJ1-2
CDR3 protein: CASNYYGYTF
CDR3 DNA: TGTGCCAGCAACTACTATGGCTACACCTTC

V gene: TRBV20-1
CDR3 length: 12
clone size: -
D gene: -
J gene: TRBJ2-5
CDR3 protein: CSAAHREETQYF
CDR3 DNA: TGCAGTGCTGCGCATAGGGAAGAGACCCAGTACTTC

V gene: TRBV20-1
CDR3 length: 16
clone size: -
D gene: TRBD1
J gene: TRBJ1-1
CDR3 protein: CSASAGTGLWVTEAFF
CDR3 DNA: TGCAGTGCTAGTGCCGGGACAGGGCTTTGGGTTACTGAAGCTTTCTTT

V gene: TRBV28
CDR3 length: 15
clone size: -
D gene: TRBD2
J gene: TRBJ2-5
CDR3 protein: CASSGRRGAGETQYF
CDR3 DNA: TGTGCCAGCAGTGGGAGGCGGGGGGCGGGTGAGACCCAGTACTTC

V gene: TRBV4-2
CDR3 length: 14
clone size: -
D gene: -
J gene: TRBJ2-7
CDR3 protein: CASSLGTEAYEQYF
CDR3 DNA: TGTGCCAGCAGCCTGGGGACCGAAGCCTACGAGCAGTACTTC

V gene: TRBV29-1
CDR3 length: 12
clone size: few
D gene: -
J gene: TRBJ2-2
CDR3 protein: CSVPGSTGELFF
CDR3 DNA: TGCAGCGTGCCCGGTTCCACCGGGGAGCTGTTTTTT

V gene: TRBV11-2
CDR3 length: 15
clone size: -
D gene: TRBD2
J gene: TRBJ2-7
CDR3 protein: CASSLAGTKNYEQYF
CDR3 DNA: TGTGCCAGCAGCTTAGCCGGGACTAAGAACTACGAGCAGTACTTC

V gene: TRBV20-1
CDR3 length: 13
clone size: -
D gene: TRBD1
J gene: TRBJ1-1
CDR3 protein: CSAIQGASTEAFF
CDR3 DNA: TGCAGTGCTATCCAGGGGGCCAGCACTGAAGCTTTCTTT

V gene: TRBV28
CDR3 length: 15
clone size: -
D gene: -
J gene: TRBJ1-5
CDR3 protein: CASGVGTSSGLPQHF
CDR3 DNA: TGTGCCAGCGGAGTCGGGACCTCCTCGGGGTTGCCCCAGCATTTT

V gene: TRBV20-1
CDR3 length: 13
clone size: -
D gene: -
J gene: TRBJ2-5
CDR3 protein: CSARGERRETQYF
CDR3 DNA: TGCAGTGCTCGCGGGGAGAGGAGGGAGACCCAGTACTTC

V gene: TRBV20-1
CDR3 length: 13
clone size: -
D gene: -
J gene: TRBJ2-3
CDR3 protein: CSARIGFTDTQYF
CDR3 DNA: TGCAGTGCTAGAATTGGGTTCACAGATACGCAGTATTTT

V gene: TRBV7-2
CDR3 length: 16
clone size: -
D gene: TRBD1
J gene: TRBJ2-5
CDR3 protein: CASSLRGQGLGETQYF
CDR3 DNA: TGTGCCAGCAGCTTGCGGGGACAGGGGTTAGGGGAGACCCAGTACTTC

V gene: TRBV20-1
CDR3 length: 15
clone size: -
D gene: TRBD2
J gene: TRBJ2-7
CDR3 protein: CSATKLAGGSYEQYF
CDR3 DNA: TGCAGTGCCACCAAACTAGCGGGAGGTTCCTACGAGCAGTACTTC

V gene: TRBV9
CDR3 length: 16
clone size: -
D gene: -
J gene: TRBJ2-3
CDR3 protein: CASSLHGGRAADTQYF
CDR3 DNA: TGTGCCAGCAGCCTACATGGAGGGAGAGCGGCAGATACGCAGTATTTT

V gene: TRBV7-2
CDR3 length: 16
clone size: -
D gene: TRBD2
J gene: TRBJ2-5
CDR3 protein: CASSLVASGVLETQYF
CDR3 DNA: TGTGCCAGCAGCCTCGTAGCTAGCGGGGTTTTAGAGACCCAGTACTTC

V gene: TRBV7-2
CDR3 length: 15
clone size: few
D gene: TRBD1
J gene: TRBJ1-5
CDR3 protein: CASSLGTGGGQPQHF
CDR3 DNA: TGTGCCAGCAGCTTAGGGACAGGGGGAGGTCAGCCCCAGCATTTT

V gene: TRBV15
CDR3 length: 14
clone size: -
D gene: -
J gene: TRBJ2-7
CDR3 protein: CATSRDLAVYEQYF
CDR3 DNA: TGTGCCACCAGCAGAGATCTGGCCGTGTACGAGCAGTACTTC

V gene: TRBV13
CDR3 length: 15
clone size: -
D gene: -
J gene: TRBJ2-2
CDR3 protein: CASSPGIENTGELFF
CDR3 DNA: TGTGCCAGCAGCCCAGGGATAGAAAACACCGGGGAGCTGTTTTTT

V gene: TRBV7-2
CDR3 length: 15
clone size: -
D gene: -
J gene: TRBJ2-3
CDR3 protein: CASRLGNRDTDTQYF
CDR3 DNA: TGTGCCAGCAGACTTGGAAATCGGGACACAGATACGCAGTATTTT

V gene: TRBV12-3/TRBV12-4
CDR3 length: 13
clone size: few
D gene: TRBD2
J gene: TRBJ2-5
CDR3 protein: CASSLHGGETQYF
CDR3 DNA: TGTGCCAGCAGTTTACACGGGGGGGAGACCCAGTACTTC

V gene: TRBV12-3/TRBV12-4
CDR3 length: 12
clone size: -
D gene: -
J gene: TRBJ1-5
CDR3 protein: CASSSSGQPQHF
CDR3 DNA: TGTGCCAGCAGTTCCTCAGGTCAGCCCCAGCATTTT

V gene: TRBV2
CDR3 length: 13
clone size: few
D gene: -
J gene: TRBJ1-4
CDR3 protein: CASSPRTEGKLFF
CDR3 DNA: TGTGCCAGCAGTCCCCGGACAGAAGGAAAACTGTTTTTT

V gene: TRBV9
CDR3 length: 15
clone size: -
D gene: TRBD2
J gene: TRBJ2-7
CDR3 protein: CASSPRTSGAYEQYF
CDR3 DNA: TGTGCCAGCAGCCCGCGGACTAGCGGGGCCTACGAGCAGTACTTC

V gene: TRBV29-1
CDR3 length: 11
clone size: few
D gene: -
J gene: TRBJ2-2
CDR3 protein: CSSTTAGELFF
CDR3 DNA: TGCAGTAGTACTACGGCCGGGGAGCTGTTTTTT

V gene: TRBV20-1
CDR3 length: 15
clone size: many
D gene: -
J gene: TRBJ1-4
CDR3 protein: CSARVPTAVNEKLFF
CDR3 DNA: TGCAGTGCTAGAGTCCCAACGGCGGTTAATGAAAAACTGTTTTTT

V gene: TRBV30
CDR3 length: 13
clone size: -
D gene: -
J gene: TRBJ2-7
CDR3 protein: CAWSVMGGYEQYF
CDR3 DNA: TGTGCCTGGAGTGTAATGGGCGGGTACGAGCAGTACTTC

V gene: TRBV6-4
CDR3 length: 16
clone size: -
D gene: -
J gene: TRBJ2-7
CDR3 protein: CASSDSYRRVTYEQYF
CDR3 DNA: TGTGCCAGCAGTGACTCCTACCGGCGGGTAACCTACGAGCAGTACTTC

V gene: TRBV20-1
CDR3 length: 16
clone size: many
D gene: TRBD2
J gene: TRBJ2-3
CDR3 protein: CSASGLAGRLADTQYF
CDR3 DNA: TGCAGTGCCTCGGGACTAGCGGGGCGCTTGGCAGATACGCAGTATTTT

V gene: TRBV27
CDR3 length: 14
clone size: -
D gene: TRBD2
J gene: TRBJ2-7
CDR3 protein: CASGSGGSSYEQYF
CDR3 DNA: TGTGCCAGCGGATCGGGGGGGAGCTCCTACGAGCAGTACTTC

V gene: TRBV7-2
CDR3 length: 14
clone size: few
D gene: -
J gene: TRBJ2-5
CDR3 protein: CASSTPGAQETQYF
CDR3 DNA: TGTGCCAGCAGCACACCCGGAGCCCAAGAGACCCAGTACTTC

V gene: TRBV4-3
CDR3 length: 17
clone size: few
D gene: -
J gene: TRBJ2-3
CDR3 protein: CASSQDLGELRTDTQCF
CDR3 DNA: TGCGCCAGCAGCCAAGACCTAGGAGAACTACGCACAGATACGCAGTGTTTT

V gene: TRBV7-2
CDR3 length: 13
clone size: few
D gene: -
J gene: TRBJ2-3
CDR3 protein: CATRMGATDTQYF
CDR3 DNA: TGTGCCACCAGAATGGGGGCAACAGATACGCAGTATTTT

V gene: TRBV6-5
CDR3 length: 16
clone size: -
D gene: -
J gene: TRBJ2-2
CDR3 protein: CASSYGARTNTGELFF
CDR3 DNA: TGTGCCAGCAGTTACGGTGCGAGGACGAACACCGGGGAGCTGTTTTTT

V gene: TRBV20-1
CDR3 length: 13
clone size: few
D gene: -
J gene: TRBJ1-4
CDR3 protein: CSARGQVNEKLFF
CDR3 DNA: TGCAGTGCTAGGGGGCAGGTTAATGAAAAACTGTTTTTT

V gene: TRBV9
CDR3 length: 15
clone size: -
D gene: -
J gene: TRBJ2-5
CDR3 protein: CASSVGRQYAETQYF
CDR3 DNA: TGTGCCAGCAGCGTAGGTAGACAGTACGCGGAGACCCAGTACTTC

V gene: TRBV12-3/TRBV12-4
CDR3 length: 14
clone size: -
D gene: -
J gene: TRBJ1-4
CDR3 protein: CASSLQGSNEKLFF
CDR3 DNA: TGTGCCAGCAGTTTACAGGGATCTAATGAAAAACTGTTTTTT

V gene: TRBV7-2
CDR3 length: 15
clone size: few
D gene: -
J gene: TRBJ2-2
CDR3 protein: CASSLDRVYTGELFF
CDR3 DNA: TGTGCCAGCAGCTTAGACAGGGTCTACACCGGGGAGCTGTTTTTT

V gene: TRBV28
CDR3 length: 14
clone size: few
D gene: TRBD2
J gene: TRBJ2-7
CDR3 protein: CASSSGTRAYEQYF
CDR3 DNA: TGTGCCAGCAGCTCCGGGACTAGGGCCTACGAGCAGTACTTC